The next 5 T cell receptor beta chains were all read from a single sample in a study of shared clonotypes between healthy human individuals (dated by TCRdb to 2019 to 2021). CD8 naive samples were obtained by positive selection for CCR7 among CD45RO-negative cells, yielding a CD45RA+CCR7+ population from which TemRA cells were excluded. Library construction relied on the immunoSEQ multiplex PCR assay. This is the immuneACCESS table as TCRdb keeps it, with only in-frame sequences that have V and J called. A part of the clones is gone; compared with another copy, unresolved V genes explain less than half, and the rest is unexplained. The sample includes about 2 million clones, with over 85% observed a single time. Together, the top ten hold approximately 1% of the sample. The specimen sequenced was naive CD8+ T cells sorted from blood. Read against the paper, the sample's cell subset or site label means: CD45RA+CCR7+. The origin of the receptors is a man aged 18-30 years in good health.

The CDR3 protein is CASSLEGHTDTQYF. The CDR3 nucleotides are TGTGCCAGCAGCTTAGAGGGACACACAGATACGCAGTATTTT. This chain connects TRBV13 to TRBJ2-3; D might be TRBD1 (6 bases). V was clipped by 1 base and J by 2 bases, with 7 bases between them. CDR3 length equals 14 residues. CDR1 and CDR2 from the germline V gene are PRHDT and FYEKMQ (reference sequence).

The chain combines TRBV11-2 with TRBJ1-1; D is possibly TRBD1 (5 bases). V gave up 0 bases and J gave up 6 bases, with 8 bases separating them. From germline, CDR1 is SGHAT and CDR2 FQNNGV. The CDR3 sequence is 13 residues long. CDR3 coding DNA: TGTGCCAGCAGCTTAGACGGGGGTCCTGAAGCTTTCTTT. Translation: CASSLDGGPEAFF.

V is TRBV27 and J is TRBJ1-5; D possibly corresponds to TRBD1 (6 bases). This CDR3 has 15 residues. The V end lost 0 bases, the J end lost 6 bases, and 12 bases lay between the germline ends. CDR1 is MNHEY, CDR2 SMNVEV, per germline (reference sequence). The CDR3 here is CASSLSMGGGQPQHF. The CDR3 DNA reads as TGTGCCAGCAGTTTATCGATGGGAGGGGGTCAGCCCCAGCATTTT.

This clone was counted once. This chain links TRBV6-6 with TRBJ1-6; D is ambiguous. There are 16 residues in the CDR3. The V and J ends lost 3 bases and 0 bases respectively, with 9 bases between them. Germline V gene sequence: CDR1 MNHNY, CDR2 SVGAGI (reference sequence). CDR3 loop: CASSYDSSSYNSPLHF. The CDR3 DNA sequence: TGTGCCAGCAGTTATGATTCGAGCTCCTATAATTCACCCCTCCACTTT.

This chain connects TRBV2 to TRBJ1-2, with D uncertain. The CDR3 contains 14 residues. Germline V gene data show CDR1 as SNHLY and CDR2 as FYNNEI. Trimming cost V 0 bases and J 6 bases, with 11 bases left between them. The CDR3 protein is CASSEASLPDGYTF. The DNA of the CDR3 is TGTGCCAGCAGTGAAGCCAGCCTACCGGATGGCTACACCTTC. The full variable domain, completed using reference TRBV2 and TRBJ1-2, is EPEVTQTPSHQVTQMGQEVILRCVPISNHLYFYWYRQILGQKVEFLVSFYNNEISEKSEIFDDQFSVERPDGSNFTLKIRSTKLEDSAMYFCASSEASLPDGYTFGSGTRLTVV.